The 29 T cell receptor beta chains reported below all come from one sample, sequenced in a study of T cells in Graves' hyperthyroidism and ophthalmopathy. RNA transcripts served as the template for amplifying TCR beta CDR3 regions. With the HTBI primer set, the TCR CDR3 went through a first round of RT-PCR. TCRdb reprocessed the multiplex PCR reads via MiXCR and lists one record per CDR3 protein. The profile shows 690,000 or so distinct CDR3 sequences, about 19% of them singletons. Sequencing was performed on blood. The receptor source for this set is a woman between 50 and 59 years old with Graves' hyperthyroidism that later progressed to Graves' ophthalmopathy.

The DNA for the CDR3 is TGCGCCAGCAGCCGCGCCGGGACAGAGAATGAAAAACTGTTTTTT. Translating gives CASSRAGTENEKLFF. The chain couples TRBV5-1 to TRBJ1-4; TRBD1 matches at 7 bases. The CDR3 runs to 15 residues. Germline trimming cut 4 bases from V and 5 bases from J; bases unmatched to any gene: 8. Germline assignment: CDR1 SGHRS and CDR2 YFSETQ.

This clonotype was seen ten or more times. The CDR3 nucleotides are TGTGCCAGCAGTGAATCCCGACCCCCTAGCACAGATACGCAGTATTTT. Protein product: CASSESRPPSTDTQYF. The V gene is TRBV2, the J gene TRBJ2-3; D not certain. The germline V gene encodes CDR1 SNHLY and CDR2 FYNNEI. Deletions cut 2 bases from V and 0 bases from J, with 12 bases between. This CDR3 spans 16 amino acids.

This clonotype was counted between two and nine times. The chain carries TRBV9 and TRBJ1-5; TRBD1 matches 7 bases. This CDR3 is 14 amino acids long. CDR1 SGDLS and CDR2 YYNGEE come from the germline V gene. V lost 2 bases to trimming and J lost 7 bases; unmatched junction nucleotides: 6. The CDR3 nucleotides are TGTGCCAGCAGCGTGGACCAGGGGGTACAGCCCCAGCATTTT. Amino acids: CASSVDQGVQPQHF.

There are many counts of this clonotype. The V call is TRBV12-3 or TRBV12-4, the J call TRBJ1-1; unclear D gene. The CDR3 has 11 residues. Deletions cut 3 bases from V and 6 bases from J, with 5 bases between. This CDR3 is CASSFDAEAFF. The CDR3 bases are TGTGCCAGCAGTTTCGACGCTGAAGCTTTCTTT.

This chain links TRBV30 with TRBJ1-5; the D is unclear. The CDR3 sequence is 12 residues long. Per germline, CDR1 GTSNPN and CDR2 SVGIG (reference sequence). V was cut by 4 bases and J by 8 bases, with 12 bases left in between. CDR3 amino acids: CAWNVREKPQHF. The DNA of the CDR3 is TGTGCCTGGAACGTGAGGGAAAAGCCCCAGCATTTT.

The chain uses TRBV29-1 and TRBJ1-1, with no clear D. Looked up from germline, CDR1 is SQVTM and CDR2 is ANQGSEA. V gave up 7 bases and J gave up 4 bases, with 10 bases separating them. The CDR3 is 11 amino acids. DNA of the CDR3: TGCAGCGCCGGCCCTGGCACTGAAGCTTTCTTT. Its protein is CSAGPGTEAFF.

This chain uses TRBV27 with TRBJ1-1; D gene ambiguous. The CDR3 is 16 residues long. From germline, CDR1 is MNHEY and CDR2 SMNVEV (reference sequence). Trimming removed 2 bases from V and 1 base from J, with 14 bases in between. CDR3 residues: CASSLNGWRKNTEAFF. CDR3 in DNA: TGTGCCAGCAGTTTAAATGGATGGCGGAAGAACACTGAAGCTTTCTTT.

This chain connects TRBV6-1 to TRBJ1-1; the D is unclear. V was clipped by 7 bases and J by 0 bases, with 12 bases between them. CDR3 length equals 14 residues. The germline V gene has CDR1 MNHNS and CDR2 SASEGT. The CDR3 sequence: CASITDGLNTEAFF. CDR3 DNA: TGTGCCAGCATTACGGACGGATTGAACACTGAAGCTTTCTTT.

The table lists this clonotype with a few counts. The rearrangement joins TRBV20-1 to TRBJ1-4; 7 nucleotides align to TRBD1. Germline values: CDR1 DFQATT, CDR2 SNEGSKA (reference sequence). The junction had 8 bases not matched to a gene; V was cut back by 5 bases and J by 8 bases. This CDR3 has 13 residues. DNA of the CDR3: TGCAGTGCTGAGACAGGGTTCGAAGAAAAACTGTTTTTT. This gives the protein CSAETGFEEKLFF.

This clonotype came up once. The genes are TRBV20-1 and TRBJ1-5, with 12 bases that match TRBD1. CDR3 length: 18 residues. The trim removed 3 bases at V and 6 bases at J, leaving 15 bases unmatched. Germline CDR1 and CDR2: DFQATT and SNEGSKA (reference sequence). CDR3 amino acids: CSARAGTGGSVTGQPQHF. CDR3 nucleotides: TGCAGTGCTAGGGCCGGGACAGGGGGCTCGGTGACGGGTCAGCCCCAGCATTTT.

This clonotype was detected a few times. CDR3 sequence: CASSLVVGGRAEAFF. CDR3 sequence (DNA): TGCGCCAGCAGCTTGGTTGTAGGGGGCAGGGCTGAAGCTTTCTTT. The chain is built from TRBV5-1 and TRBJ1-1; 7 bases map to TRBD1. The germline V gene has CDR1 SGHRS and CDR2 YFSETQ. V was clipped by 0 bases and J by 6 bases; unmatched bases: 8. CDR3 size: 15 residues.

This clonotype was seen many times. The chain links TRBV6-1 to TRBJ1-1; D is perhaps TRBD1 (6 bases). From germline, CDR1 is MNHNS and CDR2 SASEGT. V shed 4 bases and J shed 1 base, with 10 bases lying between them. There are 14 residues in the CDR3. This CDR3 is CASSASRGNTEAFF. In nucleotides, the CDR3 is TGTGCCAGCAGTGCTAGCAGGGGGAACACTGAAGCTTTCTTT.

The genes are TRBV5-1 and TRBJ2-5, with 10 positions matching TRBD2. Per germline, CDR1 SGHRS and CDR2 YFSETQ. CDR3 size: 15 residues. V gave up 0 bases and J gave up 4 bases; unmatched junction bases: 3. CDR3 region: CASSLGSSGGETQYF. The CDR3 DNA reads TGCGCCAGCAGCTTGGGCTCTAGCGGGGGAGAGACCCAGTACTTC.

This clonotype was detected ten times or more. V is TRBV5-1 and J is TRBJ2-4; the D is unclear. Germline V gene sequence: CDR1 SGHRS, CDR2 YFSETQ. The V end lost 0 bases, the J end lost 0 bases, and 4 bases lay between the germline ends. The CDR3 has 14 residues. CDR3 amino acids: CASSLEVAKNIQYF. The CDR3 bases are TGCGCCAGCAGCTTGGAAGTAGCCAAAAACATTCAGTACTTC.

This clonotype was picked up many times. The chain employs TRBV2 and TRBJ1-5, with D possibly TRBD1 on 5 matching bases. With 6 bases removed from V and 0 bases from J, the gap between germline ends came to 12 bases. The length of the CDR3 is 15 residues. Germline-derived CDR1 and CDR2 are SNHLY and FYNNEI. CDR3 in DNA: TGTGCCAGCAGAAGGACACCTTATAGCAATCAGCCCCAGCATTTT. Its protein is CASRRTPYSNQPQHF.

In this sample, this clonotype turned up a few times. The chain combines TRBV6-1 with TRBJ1-2, with 7 bases aligning to TRBD1. CDR3 length: 12 amino acids. Germline CDR1 reads MNHNS; CDR2 reads SASEGT. J lost 7 bases, V lost 7 bases, and 6 bases had no gene match. Written as DNA, the CDR3 is TGTGCCAGCATCGGGACAGTGGGTGGCTACACCTTC. This encodes CASIGTVGGYTF.

A few counts support this clonotype. This chain joins TRBV2 and TRBJ1-4; D gene uncertain. The germline CDR1 and CDR2 sequences are SNHLY and FYNNEI. The CDR3 covers 13 residues. V was cut by 5 bases and J by 8 bases, with 12 bases left in between. The CDR3 DNA is TGTGCCAGCAGTCCCCGGTACGGAGAAAAACTGTTTTTT. Residues: CASSPRYGEKLFF.

V usage is TRBV30 and J usage is TRBJ2-1; D gene unclear. The CDR3 consists of 15 residues. Trimming removed 3 bases at V and 5 bases at J, with 17 bases between. From germline, CDR1 is GTSNPN and CDR2 SVGIG (reference sequence). CDR3 sequence reads: CAWSQDVDFHNEQFF. The CDR3 bases are TGTGCCTGGAGCCAAGACGTGGATTTTCACAATGAGCAGTTCTTC.

This clonotype was observed many times. The chain joins TRBV27 to TRBJ1-1, with TRBD1 matching over 7 bases. Trimming at V came to 5 bases and at J to 4 bases, leaving 7 bases not matched to a gene. The germline V gene has CDR1 MNHEY and CDR2 SMNVEV (reference sequence). The CDR3 runs to 14 residues. The CDR3 region has the DNA TGTGCCAGCAGTGCCTCCGGGACAGCCACTGAAGCTTTCTTT. This codes for CASSASGTATEAFF.

J is TRBJ2-5 and V is TRBV20-1, with TRBD2 matching 7 bases. The V and J ends lost 5 bases and 5 bases, in that order; junction bases with no gene match: 11. Germline loops: CDR1 DFQATT, CDR2 SNEGSKA (reference sequence). The CDR3 runs to 14 residues. The CDR3 is CSAESPGGWETQYF. The DNA of the CDR3 is TGCAGTGCTGAGTCACCGGGGGGTTGGGAGACCCAGTACTTC.

This clonotype was seen at least ten times. The chain couples TRBV2 to TRBJ2-7; tentative D call: TRBD1 (6 bases). CDR1 is SNHLY and CDR2 is FYNNEI in the germline V gene. V was clipped by 1 base and J by 1 base, with 8 bases between them. The CDR3 is 14 amino acids. The CDR3 nucleotides are TGTGCCAGCAGTGAAGACAGGGAGTCCTACGAGCAGTACTTC. This codes for CASSEDRESYEQYF. Combining the CDR3 with reference TRBV2 and TRBJ2-7 gives the whole variable domain EPEVTQTPSHQVTQMGQEVILRCVPISNHLYFYWYRQILGQKVEFLVSFYNNEISEKSEIFDDQFSVERPDGSNFTLKIRSTKLEDSAMYFCASSEDRESYEQYFGPGTRLTVT.

This clonotype has ten or more counts. Compared with germline, one end of the junction differs, possibly owing to a read error. The chain carries TRBV30 and TRBJ2-5, with D tentatively TRBD1 (6 bases). CDR3 length: 13 amino acids. CDR1 is GTSNPN, CDR2 SVGIG, per germline (reference sequence). The CDR3 nucleotides read TGTGCCTGGAGTGTACGGCAGGGGTCACCCTGGAACTTC. Its protein product is CAWSVRQGSPWNF.

A remark on this clonotype: This may stem from a read error, because a much larger clone lies one nucleotide away. This rearrangement joins TRBV3-1 to TRBJ2-2; the match to TRBD2 covers 8 bases. The CDR3 runs 15 residues. The germline V gene encodes CDR1 LGHDT and CDR2 YNNKEL (reference sequence). Trimming removed 6 bases from V and 4 bases from J; junction bases left unmatched: 7. The CDR3 loop reads CASRPTSEVTGELFF. CDR3 DNA: TGTGCCAGCAGGCCGACTAGCGAGGTCACCGGGGAGCTGTTTTTT.

The V call is TRBV15, the J call TRBJ1-2; a possible D gene is TRBD1 (6 bases). Germline CDR1 and CDR2: LNHNV and YYDKDF (reference sequence). The CDR3 is made up of 17 amino acids. Between the trimmed V and J ends, which lost 4 bases and 4 bases, there was a span of 22 bases. Written as DNA, the CDR3 is TGTGCCACCAGCACCAGCCCCGGGGGACAAATCCCCTATGGCTACACCTTC. Translated, it gives CATSTSPGGQIPYGYTF.

This clonotype showed up just a few times. V is TRBV6-5 and J is TRBJ2-1, with no clear D. The germline V gene has CDR1 MNHEY and CDR2 SVGAGI. Trimming took 0 bases from V and 6 from J, leaving 6 bases between them. The CDR3 spans 13 residues. CDR3 loop: CASSYSYSNEQFF. Here the CDR3 DNA reads TGTGCCAGCAGTTACTCTTACAGCAATGAGCAGTTCTTC.

This clonotype was seen many times. The chain uses TRBV3-1 and TRBJ2-1; D uncertain. CDR1 is LGHDT and CDR2 is YNNKEL in the germline V gene (reference sequence). V lost 2 bases to trimming and J lost 0 bases, with 8 bases between them. The CDR3 is 15 amino acids. The chain's CDR3 is CASSQTQSSYNEQFF. DNA for the CDR3: TGTGCCAGCAGCCAAACCCAGAGCTCCTACAATGAGCAGTTCTTC.

This clonotype was picked up many times. The rearrangement joins TRBV6-1 to TRBJ2-3; D may be TRBD1 (7 bases). This CDR3 is built from 13 residues. V was shortened by 3 bases and J by 6 bases, with 10 bases between the two germline ends. The germline CDR1 and CDR2 sequences are MNHNS and SASEGT. CDR3: CASSDRGVDTQYF. In DNA form, the CDR3 reads TGTGCCAGCAGTGACAGGGGGGTTGATACGCAGTATTTT.

The chain uses TRBV20-1 and TRBJ1-1; a possible D gene is TRBD1 (6 bases). The CDR3 totals 14 residues. Trimming took off 5 bases at V and 4 bases at J, with 17 bases between the two ends. Germline V CDR1 and CDR2: DFQATT, SNEGSKA (reference sequence). CDR3 DNA sequence: TGCAGTGCTGAGGGGCAGGGGCTCGGCACTGAAGCTTTCTTT. It encodes CSAEGQGLGTEAFF.

This clonotype was seen at least ten times. CDR3 nucleotides: TGTGCCAGCAGCTTAGGGGGGATCCAAGAGACCCAGTACTTC. It yields the protein CASSLGGIQETQYF. The chain combines TRBV13 with TRBJ2-5; no clear D. CDR1 is PRHDT and CDR2 is FYEKMQ in the germline V gene (reference sequence). Trimming took off 0 bases at V and 1 base at J, with 6 bases between the two ends. CDR3 size: 14 residues.